This TCR beta chain comes out of a study of blood T cell repertoires in COVID-19. Trimming removed 6 bases from V and 1 base from J, with 12 bases in between. Per the germline V gene, CDR1 is WSHSY and CDR2 is SAAADI. The CDR3 length is 14 residues. Measured with immunoSEQ multiplex PCR; TCRdb has only the in-frame clones, and not every one. The sample lists about 130,000 clones, less than 85% occurring once. Only one count was recorded for this clone. The sequence came from a woman aged 60 to 75 with acute or convalescent COVID-19. The rearrangement joins TRBV10-2 to TRBJ1-2, with D unclear. Sequencing was done on a sample of peripheral blood. The CDR3 coding sequence is TGCGCCAGCAGGGCAGGCTTCCATAACTATGGCTACACCTTC. The encoded protein is CASRAGFHNYGYTF.